This entry is about one T cell receptor (beta chain). This table comes from immunoSEQ multiplex PCR, and its TCRdb copy is limited to in-frame clones, with some not included. The sample records around 30,000 clones, around 93% being singletons. This sample is drawn from a study of control samples from healthy donors and cancer patients. The V gene lost 5 bases and the J gene lost 5 bases, with 15 bases spanning the gap. The CDR3 is 15 residues long. CDR1 SGHTA and CDR2 FQGNSA come from the germline V gene. What was sequenced was PBMCs. The V gene is TRBV7-2, the J gene TRBJ1-4, with a tentative D call TRBD1 (5 bases). The TCR was taken from a man in his forties or fifties with colorectal cancer. CDR3 bases: TGTGCCAGCAGCCAAGGCGGCAGGGTAAATGAAAAACTGTTTTTT. It translates to CASSQGGRVNEKLFF.